This TCR beta chain originates from a study of T-cell memory formation after mild COVID-19 (dated by TCRdb to the early 2020s). A note on the overall study: TCR sequence clusters from the two donors were found to be largely donor specific. The cohort was made up of two young adult volunteers, one female and one male, who were previously healthy. In two donors, T-cell clones that expanded and contracted after mild COVID-19 were tracked by sequencing TCRalpha and TCRbeta repertoires over time.

The sequencing machine was an Illumina NovaSeq 6000. TCRalpha and TCRbeta cDNA libraries were built by 5'RACE with constant-segment primers, adding sample barcodes and unique molecular identifiers. Trizol reagent was used to extract RNA from every sample. Libraries were amplified in two PCR steps, with a second sample barcode and Illumina TruSeq adapters added in the second step. The libraries were sequenced on an Illumina NovaSeq using 2 x 150 bp paired-end reads. The authors processed their data as follows. Reads were demultiplexed and collapsed into UMI-guided consensus sequences with migec v1.2.7. Using mixcr v2.1.11, the UMI consensuses were aligned to TRA and TRB V and J templates and assembled into clonotypes. Expanded or contracted clonotypes were those called significant by both edgeR and NoisET, with noise models trained on biological replicates. For edgeR calls, the cutoffs were a false discovery rate-adjusted p below 0.01 and a log2 fold-change threshold of 1. As an exploratory analysis of dynamics, PCA with hierarchical clustering was applied to max-normalized trajectories of the 1000 most abundant clonotypes. Separately sequenced CD4+ and CD8+ repertoires were used to assign the CD4 or CD8 phenotype of responding clones. In-frame beta chains were kept once TCRdb had trimmed the public reads at Q25 with fastp and called clones with MiXCR. Rows with one shared CDR3 protein collapse into an entry with the most common genes and DNA. These V and J calls derive from TCRdb rather than the authors' analysis. The sample table records tens of thousands of distinct CDR3 sequences; 25% of these occur just once. The ten largest make up roughly 40% of the sample.

The V end gives up 6 bases and the J end 2 bases, leaving 4 bases in the junction not matched to a gene. The germline V gene (reference sequence) supplies CDR1 SEHNR and CDR2 FQNEAQ. From its cysteine to its phenylalanine, the CDR3 spans 14 amino acids. The only DNA kept is the CDR3, 42 bases in frame from the first base. About this clonotype itself: This receptor's antigen is unknown. Base qualities are missing; no much larger clone stands one base away.

Study-wide conclusions, independent of this receptor: SARS-CoV-2 specificity of the second-wave clones peaking on day 37 was not confirmed. Contracting CD4+ clones turned up mainly in the CM and EM memory subsets, whereas EMRA was where CD8+ clones were enriched. Only a couple of mild cases were covered in the study, and larger cohorts including severe cases with pre-infection samples were considered necessary. Some responding clones were found in pre-infection memory, which suggests that pre-existing cross-reactive memory T cells took part in the SARS-CoV-2 response. Clones contracting from day 15 to 85 had balanced CD4/CD8 phenotypes, while a second wave expanding from day 15 to 37 was biased towards CD4+.

Ficoll-Paque density gradient centrifugation was the method used to isolate PBMCs. The sequence came from a man aged 18 to 30 who had mild COVID-19 (a few samples of this study predate the infection). The sample titles of this study are shuffled in the database, so cell type and time point are left out; the donor was told from shared clones. The chain couples TRBV7-9 to TRBJ2-4, and TRBD2 aligns with 7 junction nucleotides. The specimen sequenced was PBMCs or a T cell subset sorted from them (not recorded which). CDR3 reads: CASRLGGTKNIQYF. The bases read TGTGCCAGCAGGTTGGGGGGGACCAAAAACATTCAGTACTTC.